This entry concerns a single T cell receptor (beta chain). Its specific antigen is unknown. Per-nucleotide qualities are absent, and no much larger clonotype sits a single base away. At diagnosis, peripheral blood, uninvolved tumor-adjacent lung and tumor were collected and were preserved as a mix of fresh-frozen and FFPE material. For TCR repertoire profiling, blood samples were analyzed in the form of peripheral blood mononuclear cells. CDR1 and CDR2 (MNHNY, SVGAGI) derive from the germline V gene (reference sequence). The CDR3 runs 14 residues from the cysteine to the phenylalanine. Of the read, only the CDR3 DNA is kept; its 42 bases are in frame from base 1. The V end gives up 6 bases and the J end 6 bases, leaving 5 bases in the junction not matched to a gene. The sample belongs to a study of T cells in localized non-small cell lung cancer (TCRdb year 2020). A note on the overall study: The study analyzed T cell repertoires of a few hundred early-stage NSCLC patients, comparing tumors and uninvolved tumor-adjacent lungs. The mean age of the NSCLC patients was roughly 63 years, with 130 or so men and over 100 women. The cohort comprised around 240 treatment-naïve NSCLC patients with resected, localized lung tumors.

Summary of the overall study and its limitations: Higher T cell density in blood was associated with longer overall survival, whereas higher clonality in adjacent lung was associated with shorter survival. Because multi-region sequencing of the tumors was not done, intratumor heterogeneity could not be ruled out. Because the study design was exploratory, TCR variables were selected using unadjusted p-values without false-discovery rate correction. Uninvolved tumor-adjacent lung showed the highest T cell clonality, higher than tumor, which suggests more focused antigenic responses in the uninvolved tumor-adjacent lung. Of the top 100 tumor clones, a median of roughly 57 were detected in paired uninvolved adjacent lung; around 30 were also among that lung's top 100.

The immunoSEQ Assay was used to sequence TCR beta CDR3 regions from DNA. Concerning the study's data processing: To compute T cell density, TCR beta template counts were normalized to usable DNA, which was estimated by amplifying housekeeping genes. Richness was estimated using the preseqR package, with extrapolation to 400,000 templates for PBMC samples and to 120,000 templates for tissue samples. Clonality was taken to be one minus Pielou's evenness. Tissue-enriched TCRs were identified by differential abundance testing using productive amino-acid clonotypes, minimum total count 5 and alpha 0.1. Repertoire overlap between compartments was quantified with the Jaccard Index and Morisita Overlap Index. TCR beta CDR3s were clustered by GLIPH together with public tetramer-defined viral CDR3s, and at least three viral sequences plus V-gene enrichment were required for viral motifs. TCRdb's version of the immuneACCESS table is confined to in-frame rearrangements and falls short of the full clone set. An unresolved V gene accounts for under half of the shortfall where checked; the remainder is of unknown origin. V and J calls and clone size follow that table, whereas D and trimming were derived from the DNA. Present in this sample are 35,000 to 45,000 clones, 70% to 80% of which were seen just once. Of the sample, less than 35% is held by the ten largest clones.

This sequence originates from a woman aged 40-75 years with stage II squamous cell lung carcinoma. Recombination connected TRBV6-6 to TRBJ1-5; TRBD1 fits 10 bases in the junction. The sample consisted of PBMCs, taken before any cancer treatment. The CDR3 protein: CASRTTGGSQPQHF. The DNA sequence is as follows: TGTGCCAGCAGAACGACAGGGGGCAGTCAGCCCCAGCATTTT.